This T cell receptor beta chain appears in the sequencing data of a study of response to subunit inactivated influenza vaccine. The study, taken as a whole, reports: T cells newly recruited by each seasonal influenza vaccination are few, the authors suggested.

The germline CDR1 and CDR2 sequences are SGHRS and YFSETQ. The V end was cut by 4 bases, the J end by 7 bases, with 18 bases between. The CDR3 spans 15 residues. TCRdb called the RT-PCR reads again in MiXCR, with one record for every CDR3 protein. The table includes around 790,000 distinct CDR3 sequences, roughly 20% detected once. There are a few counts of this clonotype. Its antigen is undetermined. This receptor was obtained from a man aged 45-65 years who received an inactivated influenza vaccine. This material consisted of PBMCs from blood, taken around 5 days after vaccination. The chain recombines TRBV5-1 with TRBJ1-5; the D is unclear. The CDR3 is CASSPQVGSGQPQHF. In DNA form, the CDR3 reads TGCGCCAGCAGCCCACAAGTGGGGAGCGGCCAGCCCCAGCATTTT.